These T cell receptor beta chains were read from a single sample in a study of shared clonotypes between healthy human individuals. The repertoire was sequenced with immunoSEQ multiplex PCR; TCRdb's copy has only in-frame clones and lacks some. Of around 480,000 clones listed, roughly 85% were seen once; the top ten hold around 12%. The specimen was PBMCs. Every receptor here comes from a middle-aged woman in good health. Some clones in this sample may be carry-over from other donors' samples. CDR3s include the opening cysteine and the closing phenylalanine or tryptophan. The D gene is left open where the match is weak. Some rows have no size entry. The others give once, few or many, or a class for an expanded clone.

.	TRBV7-9	TRBJ1-2	once	CASSLREDSLYGYTF	TGTGCCAGCAGCTTAAGGGAGGACAGCCTCTATGGCTACACCTTC
.	TRBV29-1	TRBJ1-4	few	CSVGRALNEKLFF	TGCAGCGTTGGAAGGGCCCTTAATGAAAAACTGTTTTTT
.	TRBV7-2	TRBJ2-3	.	CASSLAGLAGGTDTQYF	TGTGCCAGCAGCTTAGCCGGGTTAGCAGGGGGCACAGATACGCAGTATTTT
TRBD2	TRBV19	TRBJ2-1	few	CASSPPLADHEQFF	TGTGCCAGTAGTCCGCCTCTAGCGGATCATGAACAGTTCTTC
TRBD1	TRBV6-6	TRBJ1-2	.	CASSMDRAPLYGYTF	TGTGCCAGCAGCATGGACAGGGCCCCACTCTATGGCTACACCTTC
.	TRBV7-9	TRBJ2-1	.	CASSLRGTFEGNEQFF	TGTGCCAGCAGCTTACGAGGGACCTTTGAGGGCAATGAGCAGTTCTTC
.	TRBV9	TRBJ2-2	.	CASSVLGAGTGELFF	TGTGCCAGCAGCGTACTGGGAGCGGGCACCGGGGAGCTGTTTTTT
TRBD1	TRBV5-1	TRBJ1-4	.	CASSPRTGHNEKLFF	TGCGCCAGCAGCCCAAGGACAGGGCACAATGAAAAACTGTTTTTT
TRBD2	TRBV7-9	TRBJ2-1	few	CASSLKTSGSIDEQFF	TGTGCCAGCAGCCTCAAGACTAGCGGGAGCATCGATGAGCAGTTCTTC
TRBD1	TRBV18	TRBJ2-2	.	CASSLDRAGTGELFF	TGTGCCAGCTCCCTGGACAGGGCAGGCACCGGGGAGCTGTTTTTT
.	TRBV5-1	TRBJ1-1	once	CASSLGWQGPEAFF	TGCGCCAGCAGCTTGGGGTGGCAGGGCCCTGAAGCTTTCTTT
TRBD1	TRBV7-2	TRBJ2-3	.	CASSQWGQSTDTQYF	TGTGCCAGCAGCCAGTGGGGACAGAGCACAGATACGCAGTATTTT
.	TRBV7-9	TRBJ1-1	few	CASSLTSSREAFF	TGTGCCAGCAGCTTAACTTCGTCGAGGGAAGCTTTCTTT
.	TRBV29-1	TRBJ2-7	.	CSVERQGFYEQYF	TGCAGCGTTGAGCGGCAGGGCTTCTACGAGCAGTACTTC
TRBD1	TRBV5-4	TRBJ2-5	.	CASSLATGPQETQYF	TGTGCCAGCAGCTTAGCGACAGGGCCACAAGAGACCCAGTACTTC
TRBD1	TRBV15	TRBJ2-1	once	CATSRGGTGYNEQFF	TGTGCCACCAGCAGGGGTGGGACAGGATACAATGAGCAGTTCTTC
TRBD1	TRBV6-1	TRBJ2-7	.	CASSPPDRSYEQYF	TGTGCCAGCAGTCCTCCGGACAGGTCCTACGAGCAGTACTTC
TRBD2	TRBV2	TRBJ2-2	.	CASGLAGSTGELFF	TGTGCCAGCGGACTAGCGGGTTCCACCGGGGAGCTGTTTTTT